The following is a TCR beta chain sequence with its context. Its target is not known. Multiplex PCR (32 V and 13 J primers) was used to amplify the TCR beta CDR3. TCRdb fed the multiplex PCR reads into MiXCR, producing one record per CDR3 protein. This table holds 10,000 to 15,000 distinct CDR3 sequences, 23% found once. This specimen comes from a study of immune heterogeneity within non-small cell lung tumors. Bulk tumor genomic DNA was the template, and each sample received 450 to 650 ng. Biopsies that were spaced far apart were taken, several per primary tumor, during surgery. The study cohort was described as untreated, and its members had newly diagnosed non-small cell lung cancer. They went on to have curative surgery. A total of approximately 16 patients with newly diagnosed non-small cell lung cancer, all of whom were undergoing surgery with curative intent, made up the donors. CDR3 size: 15 residues. Trimming shortened V by 5 bases and J by 6 bases, and 18 bases separated the two germline ends. Germline-derived CDR1 and CDR2 are SGDLS and YYNGEE.

Study-wide results and caveats: High-frequency T-cell receptor beta clonotypes were largely distinct between individual patients. Recurrence of identical dominant CDR3 beta clonotypes was observed across intrapatient tumor sites, concomitant with site-unique high-frequency clones.

Sequenced material: lung tumor tissue. The sequence derives from a man aged 45-60 years with non-small cell lung cancer. The chain links TRBV9 to TRBJ2-1; D not certain. CDR3 in amino acids: CASSPGGCSGNEQFF. The CDR3 coding sequence is TGTGCCAGCAGTCCTGGCGGCTGCTCCGGCAATGAGCAGTTCTTC. Full variable domain (outside the CDR3, taken from reference TRBV9 and TRBJ2-1): DSGVTQTPKHLITATGQRVTLRCSPRSGDLSVYWYQQSLDQGLQFLIQYYNGEERAKGNILERFSAQQFPDLHSELNLSSLELGDSALYFCASSPGGCSGNEQFFGPGTRLTVL.